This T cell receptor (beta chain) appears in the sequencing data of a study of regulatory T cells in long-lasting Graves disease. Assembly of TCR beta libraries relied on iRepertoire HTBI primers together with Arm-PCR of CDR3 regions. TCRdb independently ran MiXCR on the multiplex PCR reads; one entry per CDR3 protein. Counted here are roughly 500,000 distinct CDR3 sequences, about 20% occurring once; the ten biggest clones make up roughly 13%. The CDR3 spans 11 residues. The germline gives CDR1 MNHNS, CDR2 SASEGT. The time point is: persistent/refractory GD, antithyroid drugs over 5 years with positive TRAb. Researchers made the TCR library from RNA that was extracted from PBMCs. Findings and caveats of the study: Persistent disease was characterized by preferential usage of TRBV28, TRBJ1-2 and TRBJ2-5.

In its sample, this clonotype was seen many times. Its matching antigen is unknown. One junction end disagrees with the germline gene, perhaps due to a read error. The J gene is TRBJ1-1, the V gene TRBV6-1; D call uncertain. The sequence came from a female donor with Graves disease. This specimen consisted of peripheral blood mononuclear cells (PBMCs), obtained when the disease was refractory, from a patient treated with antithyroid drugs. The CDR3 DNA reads TGTGCCAGCAGTGAAAACAGTGAAGCTTTCTTT. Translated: CASSENSEAFF.